This entry is about one T cell receptor beta chain. The sample belongs to a study of blood T cell repertoires in COVID-19. Study-wide background: PBMCs, B-cell-depleted T cells, or T cells were the source of the cDNA or gDNA that made up the material.

Germline V gene data show CDR1 as SGHVS and CDR2 as FQNEAQ. Between the trimmed V and J ends, which lost 0 bases and 8 bases, there was a span of 14 bases. The CDR3 has 16 residues. Authors' methods: By means of reference gene primer amplification, nucleated cell counts were estimated. Profiling relied on immunoSEQ multiplex PCR, and the TCRdb table lists in-frame clones only, not all of them. The V and J calls and clone size are taken from that table; D and trimming were inferred from the DNA. The data contain 150,000 to 200,000 clones, 81% of them seen just once; the ten biggest clones take up roughly an eighth. It was during active infection that Seattle patients were enrolled and then longitudinally followed.

The chain has TRBV7-8 and TRBJ1-6; D gene ambiguous. The material sequenced was peripheral blood. The receptor was derived from a woman over 75 with COVID-19, enrolled during active disease. CDR3 sequence reads: CASSLASEIVYSPLHF. The CDR3 coding sequence is TGTGCCAGCAGCTTAGCGTCGGAGATAGTGTATTCACCCCTCCACTTT. Full variable domain (outside the CDR3, taken from reference TRBV7-8 and TRBJ1-6): GAGVSQSPRYKVAKRGQDVALRCDPISGHVSLFWYQQALGQGPEFLTYFQNEAQLDKSGLPSDRFFAERPEGSVSTLKIQRTQQEDSAVYLCASSLASEIVYSPLHFGNGTRLTVT.